The 15 T cell receptor beta chains below were found in one sample sequenced in a study of T cells after yellow fever vaccination. TCRdb independently ran MiXCR on the 5' RACE reads; one entry per CDR3 protein. The data contain over 150,000 distinct CDR3 sequences, under 7.5% of them seen just once; the ten biggest clones take up 2.5% to 3%. The sequences come from CD4+ T cells sorted from PBMCs, collected 4 to 6 days after the first yellow fever vaccination. The source of these receptors is a man younger than 35 who received the YFV17D yellow fever vaccine.

The chain links TRBV20-1 to TRBJ2-3; TRBD1 or TRBD2 may be the D gene (6 bases each). Per germline, CDR1 DFQATT and CDR2 SNEGSKA (reference sequence). Deletions cut 0 bases from V and 4 bases from J, with 17 bases between. CDR3 size: 16 residues. CDR3 bases: TGCAGTGCTAGAGATCCCCGCAGGGGAGGACCAGATACGCAGTATTTT. Amino acid sequence: CSARDPRRGGPDTQYF.

This clonotype was found many times. V is TRBV5-4 and J is TRBJ2-3; perhaps TRBD2 as D (6 bases). With 5 bases removed from V and 1 base from J, the gap between germline ends came to 11 bases. Per germline, CDR1 SGHNT and CDR2 YYREEE (reference sequence). The CDR3 consists of 14 residues. The CDR3 bases are TGTGCCAGCAGTTTAGGCGGGGGCACAGATACGCAGTATTTT. Translating it yields CASSLGGGTDTQYF.

This sequence joins TRBV7-3 and TRBJ2-7, with D tentatively TRBD2 (5 bases). Trimming took off 4 bases at V and 9 bases at J, with 19 bases between the two ends. The CDR3 consists of 14 residues. Per the germline V gene, CDR1 is SGHTA and CDR2 is FQGTGA. The CDR3 loop is CASSYGLSPAVQYV. DNA of the CDR3: TGTGCCAGCAGCTATGGACTGTCTCCGGCGGTGCAGTACGTC.

Ten or more counts support this clonotype. The chain employs TRBV7-6 and TRBJ2-1; the match to TRBD2 covers 10 bases. There are 17 residues in the CDR3. CDR1 and CDR2 from the germline V gene are SGHVS and FNYEAQ. J was trimmed by 4 bases and V by 5 bases; bases with no gene match: 11. The CDR3 region has the DNA TGTGCCAGCAGCAAGCGGGCTAGCGGGGGCGAATACAATGAGCAGTTCTTC. It yields the protein CASSKRASGGEYNEQFF.

This clonotype was recorded at least ten times. This chain uses TRBV7-6 with TRBJ2-5; possible D gene TRBD1, 6 bases. The CDR3 consists of 16 residues. CDR1 is SGHVS and CDR2 is FNYEAQ in the germline V gene. V lost 1 base, J lost 1 base, and 13 bases lay in between. CDR3 protein: CASSLGSRTVQETQYF. The CDR3 DNA reads as TGTGCCAGCAGCTTAGGGTCCCGGACAGTCCAAGAGACCCAGTACTTC.

The CDR3 coding sequence is TGCGCCAGCAGCCAACTGTCTAGCGGGGTGCGAAGCGGGGAGCTGTTTTTT. Its protein product is CASSQLSSGVRSGELFF. The chain employs TRBV4-3 and TRBJ2-2; 9 positions agree with TRBD2. The CDR3 is made up of 17 amino acids. V dropped 2 bases and J dropped 7; count of bases not matched to a gene: 11. Germline-derived CDR1 and CDR2 are LGHNA and YSLEER.

The chain has TRBV30 and TRBJ2-1, with D perhaps TRBD1 or TRBD2 (6 bases each). The CDR3 has 13 residues. Trimming took 3 bases from V and 10 from J, leaving 16 bases between them. Germline CDR1 and CDR2: GTSNPN and SVGIG (reference sequence). CDR3 sequence reads: CAWSKQGLGEQFF. The CDR3 nucleotides are TGTGCCTGGAGCAAACAGGGACTCGGGGAGCAGTTCTTC.

This clonotype was detected many times. The chain combines TRBV4-3 with TRBJ2-4; 8 positions agree with TRBD2. The germline V gene encodes CDR1 LGHNA and CDR2 YSLEER. With 0 bases clipped from V and 8 bases from J, the junction kept 9 bases outside the gene matches. There are 16 residues in the CDR3. The CDR3 nucleotides are TGCGCCAGCAGCCAAGAGGACCGGGGGGGGAGGGACATTCAGTACTTC. Amino acid sequence: CASSQEDRGGRDIQYF.

This clonotype was seen at least ten times. This sequence joins TRBV4-1 and TRBJ2-7, with D tentatively TRBD1 (6 bases). V was pared by 0 bases and J by 7 bases, with 10 bases between. The germline V gene encodes CDR1 MGHRA and CDR2 YSYEKL. This CDR3 comprises 13 residues. The CDR3 spells CASSQDWGREQYV. Here the CDR3 DNA reads TGCGCCAGCAGCCAAGATTGGGGGCGGGAGCAGTACGTC.

V gene TRBV12-3 or TRBV12-4 combines with J gene TRBJ1-2; no definite D call. V was trimmed by 2 bases and J by 7 bases, leaving 11 bases between them. The CDR3 is 13 amino acids. For the CDR3, the DNA is TGTGCCAGCAGTTTACTGGCCGTAAGTGGCTACACCTTC. Protein: CASSLLAVSGYTF.

This clonotype was picked up many times. The V gene is TRBV5-5, the J gene TRBJ2-6, with 8 bases aligning to TRBD1. CDR1 and CDR2 from the germline V gene are SGHKS and YYEKEE (reference sequence). This CDR3 is 16 amino acids long. With 5 bases clipped from V and 2 bases from J, the junction kept 6 bases outside the gene matches. The CDR3 DNA is TGTGCCAGCAGTTTTACAGGGGGGCCTGGGGCCAACGTCCTGACTTTC. Amino acid sequence: CASSFTGGPGANVLTF.

This clonotype was recorded at least ten times. The chain has TRBV19 and TRBJ2-2, with a weak D call TRBD1 (5 bases). Germline V CDR1 and CDR2: LNHDA, SQIVND (reference sequence). Trimming left V 3 bases short and J 6 bases short, with 14 bases between. The CDR3 covers 15 residues. The DNA for the CDR3 is TGTGCCAGTAGTATCCAGGGCGAGGTGGCCGGGGAGCTGTTTTTT. It is translated as CASSIQGEVAGELFF.

Ten or more counts support this clonotype. The rearrangement links TRBV7-9 to TRBJ2-3; either TRBD1 or TRBD2 may supply D (7 bases each). The germline V gene has CDR1 SEHNR and CDR2 FQNEAQ (reference sequence). The CDR3 consists of 15 residues. V lost 5 bases and J 0 bases, leaving 12 bases between the germline ends. CDR3 sequence: CASSQGGPSTDTQYF. DNA of the CDR3: TGTGCCAGCAGCCAGGGGGGGCCAAGCACAGATACGCAGTATTTT.

The chain carries TRBV6-2 or TRBV6-3 and TRBJ2-1, with D perhaps matching TRBD2 (5 bases). The CDR3 spans 15 residues. Germline V gene data show CDR1 as MNHEY and CDR2 as SVGEGT. Trimming took 6 bases from V and 1 from J, leaving 13 bases between them. CDR3 nucleotide sequence: TGTGCCAGCAGCCACGAAAGACTATCCTACAATGAGCAGTTCTTC. Protein: CASSHERLSYNEQFF.

A few counts support this clonotype. V usage is TRBV19 and J usage is TRBJ2-3, with 8 nucleotides matching TRBD1. J was trimmed by 4 bases and V by 3 bases; bases with no gene match: 15. CDR3 length: 18 amino acids. CDR1 is LNHDA, CDR2 SQIVND, per germline (reference sequence). The CDR3 is CASSIPRQGRVWADTQYF. The CDR3 nucleotides read TGTGCCAGTAGTATTCCCCGACAGGGGAGAGTGTGGGCAGATACGCAGTATTTT.